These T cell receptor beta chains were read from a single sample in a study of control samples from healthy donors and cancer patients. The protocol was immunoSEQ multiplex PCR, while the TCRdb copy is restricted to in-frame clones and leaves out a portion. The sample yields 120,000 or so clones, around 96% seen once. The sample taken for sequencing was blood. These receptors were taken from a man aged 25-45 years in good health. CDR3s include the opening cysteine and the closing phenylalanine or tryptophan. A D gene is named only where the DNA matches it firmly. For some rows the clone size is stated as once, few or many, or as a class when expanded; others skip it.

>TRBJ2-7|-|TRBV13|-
TGTGCCAGCAGCTTAGTACAGGGAGGCGAGCAGTACTTC
CASSLVQGGEQYF
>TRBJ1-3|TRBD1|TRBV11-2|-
TGTGCCAGCAGCTCCCACAGACAGGGGACAGGAAACACCATATATTTT
CASSSHRQGTGNTIYF
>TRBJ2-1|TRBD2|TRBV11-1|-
TGTGCCAGCAGCTTACTGCGGGGGACGCTTGAGCAGTTCTTC
CASSLLRGTLEQFF
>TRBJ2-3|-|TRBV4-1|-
TGCGCCAGCAGCCAAGAGGGACCGAGTAGCACAGATACGCAGTATTTT
CASSQEGPSSTDTQYF
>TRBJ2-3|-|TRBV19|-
TGTGCCAGCCGGGCTCAGGGAAGCACAGATACGCAGTATTTT
CASRAQGSTDTQYF
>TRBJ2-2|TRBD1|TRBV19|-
TGTGCCAGTAACCCGGGACAGGGGCGCACCGGGGAGCTGTTTTTT
CASNPGQGRTGELFF
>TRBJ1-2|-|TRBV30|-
TGTGCCTGGACGATCGGGGGGGCCTATGGCTACACCTTC
CAWTIGGAYGYTF
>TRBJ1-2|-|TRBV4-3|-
TGCGCCAGCAGCCAAGGTGGGGCGGGGACCACTCTCCAGGGCTACACCTTC
CASSQGGAGTTLQGYTF
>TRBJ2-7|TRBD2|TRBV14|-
TGTGCCAGCAGCCAGGAAGCGGGGGGGCTGTACGAGCAGTACTTC
CASSQEAGGLYEQYF
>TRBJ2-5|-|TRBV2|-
TGTGCCAGCAGTCCTACGTCCGGCGGGATAGAGACCCAGTACTTC
CASSPTSGGIETQYF
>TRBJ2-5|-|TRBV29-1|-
TGCAGCGCCAACCCGGCCGGCCAAGAGACCCAGTACTTC
CSANPAGQETQYF
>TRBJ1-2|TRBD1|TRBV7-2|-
TGTGCCAGCAGCTTATACAGGGGCGAGTATGGCTACACCTTC
CASSLYRGEYGYTF
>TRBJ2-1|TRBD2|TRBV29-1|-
TGCAGCGTTGGGACTAGCGTCTACAATGAGCAGTTCTTC
CSVGTSVYNEQFF
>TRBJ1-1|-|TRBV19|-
TGTGCCAGTAGTTTGACATCGAACACTGAAGCTTTCTTT
CASSLTSNTEAFF
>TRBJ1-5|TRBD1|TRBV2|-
TGTGCCAGCAGTGTAAGCCGGGACAGGGTTCATCAGCCCCAGCATTTT
CASSVSRDRVHQPQHF
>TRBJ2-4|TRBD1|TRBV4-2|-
TGTGCCAGCAGCCAGAACAGGGGGGTAGGAAACATTCAGTACTTC
CASSQNRGVGNIQYF
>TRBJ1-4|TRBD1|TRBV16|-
TGTGCCAGCAGCTCACAGGGGGCAACTAATGAAAAACTGTTTTTT
CASSSQGATNEKLFF
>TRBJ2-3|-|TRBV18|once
TGTGCCAGCTCACCACGAGATGGGGGGCTGAGCACAGATACGCAGTATTTT
CASSPRDGGLSTDTQYF
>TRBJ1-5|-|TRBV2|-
TGTGCCAGCAGTGACGAAAGGGCAATGGGCCAGCCCCAGCATTTT
CASSDERAMGQPQHF
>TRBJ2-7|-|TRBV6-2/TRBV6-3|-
TGTGCCAGCAGTCTAGGAGGGAACTCCTACGAGCAGTACTTC
CASSLGGNSYEQYF
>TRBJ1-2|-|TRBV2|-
TGTGCCAGCAACCGACCGGACAGACCCAACTATGGCTACACCTTC
CASNRPDRPNYGYTF
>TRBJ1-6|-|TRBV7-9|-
TGTGCCAGCAGCTTAGAAAGGGGTAATTCACCCCTCCACTTT
CASSLERGNSPLHF
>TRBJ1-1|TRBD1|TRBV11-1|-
TGTGCCAGCAGCCCCGTCGGGGACAGGGGAAACACTGAAGCTTTCTTT
CASSPVGDRGNTEAFF
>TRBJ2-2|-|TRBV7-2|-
TGTGCCAGCAGCAGGGGGGACACCGGGGAGCTGTTTTTT
CASSRGDTGELFF
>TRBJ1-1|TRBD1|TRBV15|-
TGTGCCACCGGATACAGGGGTCGGATCTCGGTGAACACTGAAGCTTTCTTT
CATGYRGRISVNTEAFF
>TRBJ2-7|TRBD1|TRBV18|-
TGTGCCAGCTCACCACCGAAGGGGGCGCCCTACGAGCAGTACTTC
CASSPPKGAPYEQYF
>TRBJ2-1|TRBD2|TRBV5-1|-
TGCGCCAGCATGCGGGGGGGCAATAAAGATGAGCAGTTCTTC
CASMRGGNKDEQFF
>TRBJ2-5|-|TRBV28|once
TGTGCCAGCAGTTCTAAGACAAGACCGGCTGAGACCCAGTACTTC
CASSSKTRPAETQYF
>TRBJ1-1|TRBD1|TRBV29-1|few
TGCAGCGTTGAACCGGAGACAGGGAGAGGGGCTTCGGGCACTGAAGCTTTCTTT
CSVEPETGRGASGTEAFF
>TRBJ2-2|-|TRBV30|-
TGTGCCTGGAGTGTAATCACAGGGAGAACCGGGGAGCTGTTTTTT
CAWSVITGRTGELFF
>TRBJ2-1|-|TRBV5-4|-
TGTGCCAGCAGCTTGGGGGGGGCCTCGGGTAATGAGCAGTTCTTC
CASSLGGASGNEQFF
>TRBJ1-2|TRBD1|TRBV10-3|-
TGTGCCATCGGGACAGGGTGGGGCTACACCTTC
CAIGTGWGYTF
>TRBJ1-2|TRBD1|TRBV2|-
TGTGCCAGCAGTGTCGAGACAGGGGGAGACTATGGCTACACCTTC
CASSVETGGDYGYTF
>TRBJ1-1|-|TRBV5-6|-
TGTGCCAGCAGCTTGCAAGGTAGCGGCACTGAAGCTTTCTTT
CASSLQGSGTEAFF
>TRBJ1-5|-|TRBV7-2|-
TGTGCCAGCAGCTTAGGGGTTTATCAGCCCCAGCATTTT
CASSLGVYQPQHF
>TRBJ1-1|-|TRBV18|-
TGTGCCAGCTCACCAAGGCTACAGATCGAGACTGAAGCTTTCTTT
CASSPRLQIETEAFF
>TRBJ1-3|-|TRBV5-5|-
TGTGCCAGCAGCTTTGGGTTGGGTCTCTCTGGAAACACCATATATTTT
CASSFGLGLSGNTIYF